The 32 T cell receptor beta chains given below trace back to one sample, sequenced in a study of shared clonotypes between healthy human individuals. The method was immunoSEQ multiplex PCR; TCRdb's version includes in-frame clones alone and lacks a portion of them. Found here are 950,000 to 1,200,000 clones, roughly 80% of them singletons; the top ten hold approximately 0.95%. What was sequenced was memory CD4+ T cells from PBMCs. Subset in this sample: CD45RA-negative fraction. These receptors came from a man aged 18 to 29 in good health. Some clones in this sample may be carry-over from other donors' samples.

The chain recombines TRBV28 with TRBJ2-5, with 8 bases matching TRBD2. CDR1 is MDHEN, CDR2 SYDVKM, per germline. V trimming: 6 bases; J trimming: 4 bases; junction bases outside the gene matches: 13. The CDR3 consists of 16 residues. The CDR3 loop reads CASSSPGLGGRETQYF. In DNA form, the CDR3 reads TGTGCCAGCAGCTCCCCGGGACTAGGGGGTCGAGAGACCCAGTACTTC.

The chain has TRBV7-8 and TRBJ2-7; no clear D. The CDR3 contains 13 residues. Germline CDR1 SGHVS, CDR2 FQNEAQ. Between the trimmed V and J ends, which lost 5 bases and 3 bases, there was a span of 11 bases. CDR3 loop: CASSLYNNYEQYF. CDR3 DNA: TGTGCCAGCAGCCTGTACAATAACTACGAGCAGTACTTC.

The chain uses TRBV28 and TRBJ1-4; the D gene is possibly TRBD1 (5 bases). This CDR3 is built from 13 residues. Trimming removed 7 bases at V and 7 bases at J, with 13 bases between. Germline V gene data show CDR1 as MDHEN and CDR2 as SYDVKM. CDR3 nucleotide sequence: TGTGCCAGCAAGAGGGGTGGGCGTGAAAAACTGTTTTTT. It specifies CASKRGGREKLFF. The full variable domain, with the rest looked up from reference TRBV28 and TRBJ1-4, is DVKVTQSSRYLVKRTGEKVFLECVQDMDHENMFWYRQDPGLGLRLIYFSYDVKMKEKGDIPEGYSVSREKKERFSLILESASTNQTSMYLCASKRGGREKLFFGSGTQLSVL.

The chain links TRBV19 to TRBJ1-2, with TRBD1 matching over 9 bases. The ends lost 6 bases at V and 4 bases at J; junction bases unmatched: 6. Germline V gene sequence: CDR1 LNHDA, CDR2 SQIVND (reference sequence). The CDR3 extends over 14 amino acids. The CDR3, as DNA: TGTGCCAGTAGCCGGGACAGGGATCCCTATGGCTACACCTTC. It yields the protein CASSRDRDPYGYTF.

The sample holds a few counts of this clone. Other DNA variants within this sample encode the same CDR3. The chain uses TRBV29-1 and TRBJ1-5, with a possible D match to TRBD1 (5 bases). The CDR3 consists of 12 residues. Trimming removed 6 bases at V and 3 bases at J, with 9 bases between. Germline loops: CDR1 SQVTM, CDR2 ANQGSEA. For the CDR3, the DNA is TGCAGCGTCAGGGAACCCAATCAGCCCCAGCATTTT. Protein product: CSVREPNQPQHF.

With respect to this clone: Distinct nucleotide sequences in the sample also encode this CDR3. V usage is TRBV6-5 and J usage is TRBJ1-5; unclear D gene. Deletions cut 8 bases from V and 1 base from J, with 6 bases between. Germline V lookup: CDR1 MNHEY, CDR2 SVGAGI. The CDR3 has 12 residues. CDR3 in amino acids: CASGLSNQPQHF. CDR3 sequence (DNA): TGTGCCAGCGGACTAAGCAATCAGCCCCAGCATTTT.

This clone was seen a few times. The genes are TRBV15 and TRBJ2-7; the D gene is possibly TRBD2 (6 bases). This CDR3 contains 13 residues. The germline V gene encodes CDR1 LNHNV and CDR2 YYDKDF (reference sequence). V was cut by 6 bases and J by 3 bases, with 12 bases left in between. CDR3 protein: CATRGGEHYEQYF. CDR3 DNA: TGTGCCACCAGAGGCGGGGAACACTACGAGCAGTACTTC. Filled out from reference TRBV15 and TRBJ2-7, the complete variable domain reads DAMVIQNPRYQVTQFGKPVTLSCSQTLNHNVMYWYQQKSSQAPKLLFHYYDKDFNNEADTPDNFQSRRPNTSFCFLDIRSPGLGDTAMYLCATRGGEHYEQYFGPGTRLTVT.

V gene TRBV9 combines with J gene TRBJ2-5; 8 nucleotides agree with TRBD1. Germline assignment: CDR1 SGDLS and CDR2 YYNGEE. The CDR3 is 15 residues long. Trimming took 4 bases from V and 7 from J; bases not matched to a gene: 12. The CDR3 sequence: CASSLRGQASGTQYF. Here the CDR3 DNA reads TGTGCCAGCAGCTTACGGGGACAGGCCTCAGGGACCCAGTACTTC.

A remark on this clone: Compared with germline, one end of the junction differs, possibly owing to a read error. The rearrangement links TRBV7-9 to TRBJ1-3, with no clear D. Germline V gene sequence: CDR1 SEHNR, CDR2 FQNEAQ (reference sequence). The CDR3 runs to 12 residues. Here the CDR3 DNA reads TGTGCCAGCACCTTAATTGGAAACACCATATATTTT. Protein sequence: CASTLIGNTIYF.

The gene calls are TRBV4-3 and TRBJ1-5, with D unresolved. The CDR3 length is 15 residues. The V gene's germline CDR1 is LGHNA and CDR2 YSLEER. Trimming removed 0 bases at V and 6 bases at J, with 12 bases between. Here the CDR3 reads CASSQDILDFQPQHF. The CDR3 DNA reads TGCGCCAGCAGCCAAGATATCTTGGATTTTCAGCCCCAGCATTTT.

This chain links TRBV15 with TRBJ2-5; 9 bases agree with TRBD2. From germline, CDR1 is LNHNV and CDR2 YYDKDF (reference sequence). V dropped 0 bases and J dropped 6; count of bases not matched to a gene: 8. CDR3 length: 16 residues. In DNA, the CDR3 is TGTGCCACCAGCAGAGATCGGGGAAGCGGGAGGAAGACCCAGTACTTC. Protein product: CATSRDRGSGRKTQYF.

This clone was seen more than once but under ten times. The gene calls are TRBV2 and TRBJ1-5; D call uncertain. Germline values: CDR1 SNHLY, CDR2 FYNNEI. Trimming took 4 bases from V and 5 from J, leaving 9 bases between them. CDR3 size: 13 residues. CDR3 DNA sequence: TGTGCCAGCAGTGCTGAAGGAGATCAGCCCCAGCATTTT. It specifies CASSAEGDQPQHF.

This rearrangement joins TRBV19 to TRBJ2-2; TRBD1 agrees at 7 bases. The CDR3 loop spans 15 amino acids. CDR1 is LNHDA, CDR2 SQIVND, per germline (reference sequence). Trimming cost V 6 bases and J 0 bases; bases outside gene matches: 4. CDR3 coding DNA: TGTGCCAGTAGGCTCGACAGGGCGAACACCGGGGAGCTGTTTTTT. Amino acids: CASRLDRANTGELFF.

The V call is TRBV12-5, the J call TRBJ2-2; the match to TRBD1 covers 9 bases. The CDR3 consists of 17 residues. The V gene end was trimmed by 4 bases and the J gene end by 3 bases; junction bases not matched to a gene: 9. The germline gives CDR1 LGHNT, CDR2 FRNRAP. DNA of the CDR3: TGTGCTAGTGGTTCTGTCCCGGGACAGGGTTACACCGGGGAGCTGTTTTTT. Translated, it gives CASGSVPGQGYTGELFF.

This chain connects TRBV5-5 to TRBJ2-1, with D unresolved. CDR3 length: 15 amino acids. The V end lost 2 bases, the J end lost 5 bases, and 14 bases lay between the germline ends. Germline CDR1 is SGHKS and CDR2 is YYEKEE (reference sequence). This CDR3 is CASSFRGQKNNEQFF. CDR3 in DNA: TGTGCCAGCAGCTTTCGTGGCCAGAAGAACAATGAGCAGTTCTTC.

The chain joins TRBV23-1 to TRBJ2-7, with a possible D match to TRBD1 (6 bases). TRBV23-1 is marked as an open reading frame, function uncertain. This CDR3 has 16 amino acids. V dropped 0 bases and J dropped 5 bases, with 17 bases sitting between them. CDR3 sequence: CASSQSRPSSGDEQYF. The CDR3 DNA reads as TGCGCCAGCAGTCAATCGAGGCCATCTTCAGGGGACGAGCAGTACTTC.

The J gene is TRBJ2-5, the V gene TRBV19, with 12 bases identical to TRBD1. Germline V gene data show CDR1 as LNHDA and CDR2 as SQIVND (reference sequence). The CDR3 has 15 residues. The junction had 7 bases not matched to a gene; V was cut back by 6 bases and J by 5 bases. In DNA form, the CDR3 reads TGTGCCAGTAGCGGGACAGGGGGCGCTACGGAGACCCAGTACTTC. Translated, it gives CASSGTGGATETQYF.

To note about this clone: In the same sample, other DNA sequences code for this CDR3. The chain has TRBV10-3 and TRBJ2-1; maybe TRBD2 (5 bases). The CDR3 is made up of 13 amino acids. Trimming removed 3 bases at V and 5 bases at J, with 8 bases between. Germline V gene lookup returns CDR1 ENHRY and CDR2 SYGVKD. The chain's CDR3 is CAISERGDNEQFF. DNA of the CDR3: TGTGCCATCAGTGAACGGGGTGACAATGAGCAGTTCTTC.

In its sample, this clone was seen a few times. V is TRBV11-2 and J is TRBJ2-1; TRBD2 matches 9 bases. Germline V gene sequence: CDR1 SGHAT, CDR2 FQNNGV. The CDR3 loop spans 14 amino acids. Trimming cost V 5 bases and J 8 bases; bases outside gene matches: 7. CDR3 in amino acids: CASSTIAGVDEQFF. In nucleotides, the CDR3 is TGTGCCAGCAGCACAATAGCGGGAGTGGATGAGCAGTTCTTC.

The chain carries TRBV4-2 and TRBJ1-2; 8 positions match TRBD1. The CDR3 extends over 15 amino acids. Germline CDR1 and CDR2: LGHNA and YNFKEQ. Trimming cost V 3 bases and J 7 bases; bases outside gene matches: 10. CDR3 protein: CASSQYGQGGLGYTF. DNA of the CDR3: TGTGCCAGCAGCCAGTATGGACAGGGAGGGCTTGGCTACACCTTC.

The chain recombines TRBV4-1 with TRBJ1-1; TRBD1 agrees at 7 bases. V lost 2 bases to trimming and J lost 8 bases; unmatched junction nucleotides: 11. The CDR3 covers 15 residues. Germline V gene data show CDR1 as MGHRA and CDR2 as YSYEKL. The CDR3 sequence: CASSQITGDSQEAFF. DNA for the CDR3: TGCGCCAGCAGCCAAATTACAGGGGACAGTCAAGAAGCTTTCTTT.

The chain employs TRBV29-1 and TRBJ2-4, with D uncertain. V dropped 2 bases and J dropped 1 base, with 6 bases sitting between them. The V gene's germline CDR1 is SQVTM and CDR2 ANQGSEA. The CDR3 contains 13 residues. For the CDR3, the DNA is TGCAGCGTTGAAATTGGGGCCAAAAACATTCAGTACTTC. The encoded protein is CSVEIGAKNIQYF.

Comments on this clone: This sample includes further DNA sequences coding for the same CDR3. V gene TRBV5-4 combines with J gene TRBJ2-7; D call uncertain. Germline CDR1 and CDR2: SGHNT and YYREEE (reference sequence). Deletions cut 2 bases from V and 3 bases from J, with 9 bases between. This CDR3 is built from 13 residues. The CDR3 loop is CASSLGQDYEQYF. DNA of the CDR3: TGTGCCAGCAGCTTAGGCCAGGACTACGAGCAGTACTTC.

This clone came up once. The chain combines TRBV18 with TRBJ1-3; the D is unclear. There are 12 residues in the CDR3. Germline CDR1 and CDR2: KGHSH and LQKENI. V was trimmed by 7 bases and J by 4 bases, leaving 8 bases between them. The CDR3 DNA is TGTGCCAGCTACGGGAGGGGAAACACCATATATTTT. Encoded protein: CASYGRGNTIYF. The variable domain in full, completed from reference TRBV18 and TRBJ1-3, reads NAGVMQNPRHLVRRRGQEARLRCSPMKGHSHVYWYRQLPEEGLKFMVYLQKENIIDESGMPKERFSAEFPKEGPSILRIQQVVRGDSAAYFCASYGRGNTIYFGEGSWLTVV.

The V and J genes are TRBV1 and TRBJ2-1; TRBD2 was called by the table and not checked on the DNA. TRBV1 is described as a pseudogene. The CDR3 has 19 residues. The CDR3 protein is CTSSQGREGLMGTYNEQFF. The CDR3 nucleotides read TGCACCAGCAGCCAGGGGCGGGAGGGCCTGATGGGGACCTACAATGAGCAGTTCTTC.

The chain has TRBV28 and TRBJ2-1; D is possibly TRBD2 (6 bases). V lost 7 bases, J lost 4 bases, and 14 bases lay in between. The length of the CDR3 is 14 residues. From germline, CDR1 is MDHEN and CDR2 SYDVKM. The CDR3 region is CASIPGGIYNEQFF. The CDR3 DNA reads TGTGCCAGCATCCCTGGGGGGATTTACAATGAGCAGTTCTTC.

This clone has only a few counts. This chain uses TRBV9 with TRBJ2-2; TRBD2 aligns across 9 bases. V was pared by 4 bases and J by 8 bases, with 15 bases of the junction left unmatched. The germline V gene has CDR1 SGDLS and CDR2 YYNGEE. This CDR3 has 17 amino acids. The DNA for the CDR3 is TGTGCCAGCAGCCCCCACCCGGGACTAGCCCAGGGGGGGGAGCTGTTTTTT. Encoded protein: CASSPHPGLAQGGELFF.

The gene calls are TRBV20-1 and TRBJ2-1, with D perhaps TRBD2 (5 bases). Germline lookup yields CDR1 DFQATT and CDR2 SNEGSKA (reference sequence). Trimming pared 4 bases from V and 11 bases from J, leaving 9 bases between. The CDR3 totals 10 residues. The CDR3 DNA sequence: TGCAGTGCTATACTAGTTCAGCAGTTCTTC. Translating it yields CSAILVQQFF.

A note on this clone: This probably arose from a read error, given a far larger clone one base away. The chain couples TRBV25-1 to TRBJ2-5, with TRBD1 as a possible D gene (7 bases). The CDR3 sequence is 16 residues long. Germline CDR1 and CDR2: MGHDK and SYGVNS. The CDR3 DNA is TGTGCCAGCAGTGTTCACAGGCCAGGGGGGCAAGAGGCCCAGTACTTC. Residues: CASSVHRPGGQEAQYF.

This clone was observed a handful of times. The J gene is TRBJ2-7, the V gene TRBV9; perhaps D is TRBD1 or TRBD2 (5 bases each). There are 14 residues in the CDR3. V was clipped by 1 base and J by 6 bases, with 14 bases between them. CDR1 and CDR2 from the germline V gene are SGDLS and YYNGEE. The DNA of the CDR3 is TGTGCCAGCAGCGTATCTGTCAGGGAGAGCGAGCAGTACTTC. Amino acids: CASSVSVRESEQYF.

V gene TRBV19 combines with J gene TRBJ1-5; perhaps TRBD1 as D (6 bases). Germline V gene lookup returns CDR1 LNHDA and CDR2 SQIVND (reference sequence). CDR3 size: 14 residues. Trimming shortened V by 6 bases and J by 3 bases, and 12 bases separated the two germline ends. The CDR3 region has the DNA TGTGCCAGTAGGTTAGGACAGTTCAATCAGCCCCAGCATTTT. Translation gives CASRLGQFNQPQHF.

This clone was seen a few times. The gene calls are TRBV9 and TRBJ1-1; no firm D call. The germline V gene encodes CDR1 SGDLS and CDR2 YYNGEE. The CDR3 contains 15 residues. Trimming stripped 0 bases from V and 4 bases from J, with 13 bases between. The CDR3 coding sequence is TGTGCCAGCAGCGTAGATGCAGCCGGAGGCACTGAAGCTTTCTTT. Encoded protein: CASSVDAAGGTEAFF.